Listed below are T cell receptor beta chains from one sample, sequenced in a study of T cells in Graves' hyperthyroidism and ophthalmopathy. MiXCR was run by TCRdb on the multiplex PCR reads, yielding one entry per CDR3 protein. The sample holds more than 500,000 distinct CDR3 sequences, around 16% seen once. Material for sequencing was blood. The receptors were gathered from a woman in her thirties with Graves' hyperthyroidism. The CDR3 runs from the conserved cysteine through the conserved F or W. A D gene is named only where the DNA matches it firmly. Not all rows give a size; the values are once, few, many and, for expanded clones, a class.

j_call clone_size v_call d_call cdr3_aa cdr3_nt
TRBJ2-1 many TRBV13 TRBD2 CASSFEAGEGYNEQFF TGTGCCAGCAGCTTCGAAGCGGGAGAGGGCTACAATGAGCAGTTCTTC
TRBJ2-4 many TRBV7-6 . CASSLAGGQWGIQYF TGTGCCAGCAGCTTAGCCGGGGGGCAATGGGGCATTCAGTACTTC
TRBJ1-5 . TRBV28 . CASSSRWARQPQHF TGTGCCAGCAGTTCTCGATGGGCACGGCAGCCCCAGCATTTT
TRBJ1-2 . TRBV4-3 . CASSQDTRDIYGYTF TGCGCCAGCAGCCAAGATACCCGGGACATCTATGGCTACACCTTC
TRBJ2-1 . TRBV9 . CASSADSSYNEQFF TGTGCCAGCAGCGCCGATAGCTCCTACAATGAGCAGTTCTTC
TRBJ2-1 . TRBV30 TRBD2 CAWSVRGAGGPGEQFF TGTGCCTGGAGTGTACGTGGGGCGGGAGGGCCTGGGGAGCAGTTCTTC
TRBJ1-4 many TRBV7-2 TRBD1 CASSLYKGAGEKLFF TGTGCCAGCAGCTTGTATAAGGGGGCGGGTGAAAAACTGTTTTTT
TRBJ1-1 many TRBV20-1 TRBD1 CSARSDRTNTEAFF TGCAGTGCTAGATCGGACAGGACGAACACTGAAGCTTTCTTT
TRBJ1-4 few TRBV28 . CASSFRSVADEKLFF TGTGCCAGCAGTTTCCGGTCAGTGGCGGATGAAAAACTGTTTTTT
TRBJ1-3 . TRBV27 . CASSWTASGNTIYF TGTGCCAGCAGTTGGACAGCCTCTGGAAACACCATATATTTT
TRBJ2-7 many TRBV6-1 . CASSDIGGEPYEQYF TGTGCCAGCAGCGATATAGGCGGGGAACCCTACGAGCAGTACTTC
TRBJ2-7 many TRBV6-1 . CASRGFLYEQYF TGTGCCAGCAGGGGGTTTCTCTACGAGCAGTACTTC
TRBJ2-7 few TRBV2 TRBD2 CASSLPNPLAGGYEQYF TGTGCCAGCTCACTTCCCAACCCCCTAGCGGGAGGTTACGAGCAGTACTTC
TRBJ2-2 few TRBV7-7 TRBD2 CASSPHGGAVETGELFF TGTGCTAGCAGCCCCCACGGGGGGGCGGTGGAAACCGGGGAGCTGTTTTTT
TRBJ1-1 many TRBV12-3/TRBV12-4 . CASSPRTEAFF TGTGCCAGCAGCCCACGGACTGAAGCTTTCTTT
TRBJ2-1 . TRBV4-3 TRBD2 CASSQGLAVGGEQFF TGCGCCAGCAGCCAAGGGCTAGCGGTGGGTGGTGAGCAGTTCTTC
TRBJ2-3 many TRBV11-2 . CASSPRGLGDTQYF TGTGCCAGCAGCCCCAGAGGGCTGGGAGATACGCAGTATTTT
TRBJ1-6 many TRBV6-1 . CASSELGRNSPLHF TGTGCCAGCAGTGAGCTGGGCCGCAATTCACCCCTCCACTTT
TRBJ2-1 many TRBV6-6 TRBD2 CASSYSIIRLAMYNEQFF TGTGCCAGCAGTTACTCGATCATAAGACTAGCGATGTACAATGAGCAGTTCTTC
TRBJ2-1 many TRBV15 . CATSTSDRSNEQFF TGTGCCACCAGCACCTCAGACAGATCCAATGAGCAGTTCTTC
TRBJ2-7 many TRBV7-2 TRBD2 CASSWTSGSSYEQYF TGTGCCAGCAGTTGGACTAGCGGGAGCTCCTACGAGCAGTACTTC
TRBJ2-1 few TRBV6-2/TRBV6-3 TRBD2 CASNDGRSYNEQFF TGTGCCAGCAACGACGGGAGGTCCTACAATGAGCAGTTCTTC
TRBJ2-3 . TRBV11-2 TRBD2 CASSSGVISSGSDTQYF TGTGCCAGCAGCTCGGGAGTCATATCTAGCGGGAGTGATACGCAGTATTTT
TRBJ1-5 many TRBV10-3 . CAISESPGDQPQHF TGTGCCATCAGTGAGTCGCCTGGGGATCAGCCCCAGCATTTT
TRBJ2-6 few TRBV27 . CAISQLTGTTFSGANVLTF TGTGCCATTTCACAACTCACAGGGACGACCTTCTCTGGGGCCAACGTCCTGACTTTC
TRBJ2-5 few TRBV5-5 TRBD1 CASSFLDRGREETQYF TGTGCCAGCAGCTTTTTGGACAGGGGGCGGGAAGAGACCCAGTACTTC
TRBJ1-5 . TRBV18 . CASSPPPGGETQPQHF TGTGCCAGCTCACCACCGCCTGGGGGGGAAACTCAGCCCCAGCATTTT
TRBJ2-1 many TRBV12-3/TRBV12-4 . CASTITNEQFF TGTGCCAGCACCATTACCAATGAGCAGTTCTTC
TRBJ2-3 many TRBV7-9 TRBD1 CASSFGWDSIIDTQYF TGTGCCAGCAGCTTTGGTTGGGACAGTATTATAGATACGCAGTATTTT
TRBJ1-2 few TRBV28 . CASTSGGIRGYTF TGTGCCAGCACCTCGGGGGGAATACGCGGCTACACCTTC
TRBJ2-2 . TRBV7-8 . CASSLRTSSGSGELFF TGTGCCAGCAGCTTACGGACCTCCTCGGGGTCCGGGGAGCTGTTTTTT
TRBJ2-6 few TRBV20-1 . CSARDLVGLASGANVLTF TGCAGTGCTAGAGATCTGGTCGGACTGGCCTCTGGGGCCAACGTCCTGACTTTC
TRBJ2-5 . TRBV19 TRBD2 CASSLIAGGPETQYF TGTGCCAGTAGTCTCATAGCGGGAGGACCAGAGACCCAGTACTTC
TRBJ2-1 many TRBV7-2 . CASSLASHNEQFF TGTGCCAGCAGCTTAGCATCACACAATGAGCAGTTCTTC
TRBJ2-5 many TRBV11-2 . CASSWGGGRQETQYF TGTGCCAGCAGCTGGGGGGGGGGGCGCCAAGAGACCCAGTACTTC
TRBJ1-1 many TRBV12-3/TRBV12-4 . CASSYSNMNTEAFF TGTGCCAGCAGTTACAGCAACATGAACACTGAAGCTTTCTTT
TRBJ2-2 . TRBV2 . CASKAGIFNTGELFF TGTGCCAGCAAAGCAGGGATATTTAACACCGGGGAGCTGTTTTTT
TRBJ2-1 many TRBV20-1 TRBD2 CSARVVAGGVYNEQFF TGCAGTGCTAGGGTGGTAGCGGGAGGGGTTTACAATGAGCAGTTCTTC
TRBJ2-7 many TRBV28 . CASPSFKGSSYEQYF TGTGCCAGTCCATCCTTTAAAGGGAGCTCCTACGAGCAGTACTTC
TRBJ2-1 . TRBV12-3/TRBV12-4 . CACSLARDTNEQFF TGTGCCTGCAGTTTAGCGCGGGACACCAATGAGCAGTTCTTC
TRBJ2-3 many TRBV11-2 . CASSFETDTQYF TGTGCCAGCAGCTTCGAGACAGATACGCAGTATTTT
TRBJ2-5 many TRBV12-3/TRBV12-4 . CASSLNVQETQYF TGTGCCAGCAGTTTAAACGTTCAAGAGACCCAGTACTTC
TRBJ1-1 many TRBV5-1 . CASSLAWTGNTEAFF TGCGCCAGCAGCTTGGCCTGGACGGGAAACACTGAAGCTTTCTTT
TRBJ2-7 . TRBV2 TRBD2 CASSASGTSPQYEQYF TGTGCCAGCAGTGCCTCCGGGACTAGCCCCCAGTACGAGCAGTACTTC
TRBJ2-4 many TRBV11-3 . CASSSETGTKKNIQYF TGTGCCAGCAGCTCTGAAACCGGGACAAAAAAAAACATTCAGTACTTC